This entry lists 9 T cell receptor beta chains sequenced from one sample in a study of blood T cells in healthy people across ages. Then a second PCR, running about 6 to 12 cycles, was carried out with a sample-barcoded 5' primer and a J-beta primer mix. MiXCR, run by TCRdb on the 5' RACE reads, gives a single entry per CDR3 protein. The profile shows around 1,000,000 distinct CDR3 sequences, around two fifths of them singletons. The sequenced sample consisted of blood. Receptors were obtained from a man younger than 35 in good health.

CDR3 sequence reads: CASTPLLGQGFATNEKLFF. CDR3 bases: TGTGCCAGCACCCCCCTCCTTGGACAGGGGTTTGCAACTAATGAAAAACTGTTTTTT. V usage is TRBV7-8 and J usage is TRBJ1-4; 9 positions agree with TRBD1. V gave up 7 bases and J gave up 0 bases; unmatched junction bases: 15. The germline V gene encodes CDR1 SGHVS and CDR2 FQNEAQ. CDR3 size: 19 residues.

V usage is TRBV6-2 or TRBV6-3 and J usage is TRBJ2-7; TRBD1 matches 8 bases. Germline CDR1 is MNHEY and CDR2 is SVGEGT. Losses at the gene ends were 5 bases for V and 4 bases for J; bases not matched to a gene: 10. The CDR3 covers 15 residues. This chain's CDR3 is CASSRTGNGLYEQYF. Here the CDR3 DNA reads TGTGCCAGCAGTAGGACAGGGAATGGGCTTTACGAGCAGTACTTC.

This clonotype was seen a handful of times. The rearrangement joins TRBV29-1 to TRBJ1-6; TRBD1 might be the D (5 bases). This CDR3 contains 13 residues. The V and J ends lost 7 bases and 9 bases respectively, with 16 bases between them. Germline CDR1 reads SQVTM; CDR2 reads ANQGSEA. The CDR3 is CSATERGGSPLHF. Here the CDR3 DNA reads TGCAGCGCCACCGAGAGGGGTGGTTCACCCCTCCACTTT.

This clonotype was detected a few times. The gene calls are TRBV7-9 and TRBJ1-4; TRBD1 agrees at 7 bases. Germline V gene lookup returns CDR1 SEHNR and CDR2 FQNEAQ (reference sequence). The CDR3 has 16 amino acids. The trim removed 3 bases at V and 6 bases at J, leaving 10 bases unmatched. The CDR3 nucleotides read TGTGCCAGCAGCTTTAGTGTTGGACAGGACTATGAAAAACTGTTTTTT. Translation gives CASSFSVGQDYEKLFF. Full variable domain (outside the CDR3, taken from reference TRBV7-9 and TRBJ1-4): DTGVSQNPRHKITKRGQNVTFRCDPISEHNRLYWYRQTLGQGPEFLTYFQNEAQLEKSRLLSDRFSAERPKGSFSTLEIQRTEQGDSAMYLCASSFSVGQDYEKLFFGSGTQLSVL.

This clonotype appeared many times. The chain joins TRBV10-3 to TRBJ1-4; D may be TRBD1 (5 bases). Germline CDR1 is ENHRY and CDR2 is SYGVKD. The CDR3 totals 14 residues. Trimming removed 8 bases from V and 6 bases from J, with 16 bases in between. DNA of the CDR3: TGTGCCATCGGCCGGGACCATGGAGATGAAAAACTGTTTTTT. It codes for CAIGRDHGDEKLFF.

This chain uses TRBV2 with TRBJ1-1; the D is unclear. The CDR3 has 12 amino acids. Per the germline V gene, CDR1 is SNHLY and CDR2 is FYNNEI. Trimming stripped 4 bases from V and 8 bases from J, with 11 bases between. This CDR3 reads CASSVGPSEAFF. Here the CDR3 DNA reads TGTGCCAGCAGTGTCGGTCCAAGCGAAGCTTTCTTT.

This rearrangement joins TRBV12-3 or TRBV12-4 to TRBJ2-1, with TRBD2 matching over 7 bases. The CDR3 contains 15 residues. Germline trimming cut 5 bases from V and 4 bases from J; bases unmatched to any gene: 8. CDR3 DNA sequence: TGTGCCAGCAGTATTCTAGCGGACTATTACAATGAGCAGTTCTTC. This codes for CASSILADYYNEQFF.

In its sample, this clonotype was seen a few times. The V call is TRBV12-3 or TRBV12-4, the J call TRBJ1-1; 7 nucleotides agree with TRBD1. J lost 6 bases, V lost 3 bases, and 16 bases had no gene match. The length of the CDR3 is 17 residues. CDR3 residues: CASSFRGPVLESAEAFF. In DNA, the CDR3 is TGTGCCAGCAGTTTTAGGGGGCCGGTTTTAGAGTCGGCTGAAGCTTTCTTT.

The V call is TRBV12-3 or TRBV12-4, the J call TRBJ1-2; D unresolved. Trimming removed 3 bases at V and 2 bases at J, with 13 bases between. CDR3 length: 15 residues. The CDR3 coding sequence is TGTGCCAGCAGTTTTTTACCCCAGGCCAACTATGGCTACACCTTC. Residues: CASSFLPQANYGYTF.